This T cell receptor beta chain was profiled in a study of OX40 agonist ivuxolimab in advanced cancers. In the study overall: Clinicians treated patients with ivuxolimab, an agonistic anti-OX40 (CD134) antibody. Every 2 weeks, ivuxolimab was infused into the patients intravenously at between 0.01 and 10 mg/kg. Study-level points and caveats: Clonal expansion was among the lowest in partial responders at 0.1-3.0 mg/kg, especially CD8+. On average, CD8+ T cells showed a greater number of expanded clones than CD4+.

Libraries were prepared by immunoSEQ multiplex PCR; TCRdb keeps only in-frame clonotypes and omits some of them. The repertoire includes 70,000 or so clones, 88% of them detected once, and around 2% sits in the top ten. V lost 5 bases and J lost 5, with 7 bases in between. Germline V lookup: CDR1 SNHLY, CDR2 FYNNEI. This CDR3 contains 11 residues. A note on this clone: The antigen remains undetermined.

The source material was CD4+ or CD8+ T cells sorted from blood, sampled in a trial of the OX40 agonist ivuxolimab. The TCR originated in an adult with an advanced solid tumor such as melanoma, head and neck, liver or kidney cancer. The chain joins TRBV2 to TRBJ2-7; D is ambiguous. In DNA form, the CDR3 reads TGTGCCAGCAGTCCCGAAGACGAGCAGTACTTC. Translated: CASSPEDEQYF.